A single sample is the source of the 27 T cell receptor beta chains below, sequenced in a study of OX40 agonist ivuxolimab in advanced cancers. The repertoire was sequenced with immunoSEQ multiplex PCR; TCRdb's copy has only in-frame clones and lacks some. The table includes roughly 11,000 clones, roughly four fifths detected once. The material was CD4+ or CD8+ T cells sorted from blood, obtained in a trial of the OX40 agonist ivuxolimab. The receptors derive from an adult with an advanced solid tumor such as melanoma, head and neck, liver or kidney cancer.

J is TRBJ2-1 and V is TRBV6-1; tentative D call: TRBD2 (5 bases). Germline loops: CDR1 MNHNS, CDR2 SASEGT. Trimming cost V 1 base and J 9 bases, with 13 bases left between them. CDR3 length: 14 residues. CDR3 loop: CASSEGWEPPEQFF. The DNA for the CDR3 is TGTGCCAGCAGTGAAGGATGGGAGCCCCCTGAGCAGTTCTTC.

The chain combines TRBV19 with TRBJ2-1; D may be TRBD1 or TRBD2 (5 bases each). The V end was cut by 3 bases, the J end by 0 bases, with 9 bases between. Germline V lookup: CDR1 LNHDA, CDR2 SQIVND (reference sequence). The CDR3 is 15 residues long. Written as DNA, the CDR3 is TGTGCCAGTAGTATGGGGACCCTCTCCTACAATGAGCAGTTCTTC. It translates to CASSMGTLSYNEQFF.

This clone turned up a few times. The CDR3 sequence is CATSYDGSNYGYTF. CDR3 nucleotides: TGTGCCACCAGCTATGATGGGAGCAACTATGGCTACACCTTC. The chain is built from TRBV15 and TRBJ1-2; D not resolved. Between the trimmed V and J ends, which lost 5 bases and 2 bases, there was a span of 12 bases. Per germline, CDR1 LNHNV and CDR2 YYDKDF (reference sequence). This CDR3 contains 14 residues. Full variable domain (outside the CDR3, taken from reference TRBV15 and TRBJ1-2): DAMVIQNPRYQVTQFGKPVTLSCSQTLNHNVMYWYQQKSSQAPKLLFHYYDKDFNNEADTPDNFQSRRPNTSFCFLDIRSPGLGDTAMYLCATSYDGSNYGYTFGSGTRLTVV.

V gene TRBV15 combines with J gene TRBJ2-7; D unresolved. Germline V gene lookup returns CDR1 LNHNV and CDR2 YYDKDF (reference sequence). The CDR3 sequence is 15 residues long. V lost 5 bases and J lost 2, with 16 bases in between. The CDR3 loop is CATSGRPAIPYEQYF. The CDR3 DNA is TGTGCCACCAGCGGCCGACCGGCCATCCCCTACGAGCAGTACTTC.

This chain links TRBV4-1 with TRBJ2-1; tentative D call: TRBD2 (5 bases). V was clipped by 0 bases and J by 3 bases, with 15 bases between them. The length of the CDR3 is 17 residues. Germline values: CDR1 MGHRA, CDR2 YSYEKL. The CDR3 protein is CASSQDISGGFYNEQFF. Written as DNA, the CDR3 is TGCGCCAGCAGCCAAGATATTAGTGGCGGGTTCTACAATGAGCAGTTCTTC.

This clone came up once. This chain connects TRBV2 to TRBJ2-3, with D perhaps matching TRBD1 (5 bases). The germline CDR1 and CDR2 sequences are SNHLY and FYNNEI. Trimming took off 6 bases at V and 0 bases at J, with 13 bases between the two ends. This CDR3 is built from 15 residues. CDR3 DNA: TGTGCCAGCAGGAAGGACACCACAAGCACAGATACGCAGTATTTT. Translation: CASRKDTTSTDTQYF.

The rearrangement joins TRBV9 to TRBJ2-7, with 10 bases identical to TRBD2. With V trimmed by 0 bases and J by 5 bases, 8 bases remained unmatched. The CDR3 has 16 residues. CDR1 and CDR2 from the germline V gene are SGDLS and YYNGEE. The CDR3 DNA is TGTGCCAGCAGCGTAGTTTCTAGCGGGAGATTACACGAGCAGTACTTC. It is translated as CASSVVSSGRLHEQYF.

The chain is built from TRBV4-2 and TRBJ2-7, with 9 nucleotides matching TRBD2. This CDR3 contains 16 residues. V lost 0 bases and J lost 0; bases outside the gene matches: 3. CDR1 LGHNA and CDR2 YNFKEQ come from the germline V gene. The CDR3: CASSQEGSGSSYEQYF. Written as DNA, the CDR3 is TGTGCCAGCAGCCAAGAGGGTAGCGGGAGCTCCTACGAGCAGTACTTC.

This chain connects TRBV18 to TRBJ2-7, with D perhaps matching TRBD1 or TRBD2 (5 bases each). With 6 bases removed from V and 2 bases from J, the gap between germline ends came to 17 bases. Germline V gene lookup returns CDR1 KGHSH and CDR2 LQKENI. This CDR3 spans 15 amino acids. Here the CDR3 reads CASSLAGTGTYEQYF. CDR3 sequence (DNA): TGTGCCAGCTCCCTAGCCGGGACGGGAACCTACGAGCAGTACTTC. The variable domain in full, completed from reference TRBV18 and TRBJ2-7, reads NAGVMQNPRHLVRRRGQEARLRCSPMKGHSHVYWYRQLPEEGLKFMVYLQKENIIDESGMPKERFSAEFPKEGPSILRIQQVVRGDSAAYFCASSLAGTGTYEQYFGPGTRLTVT.

In its sample, this clone ranks as medium-sized. This chain uses TRBV19 with TRBJ2-5, with TRBD2 as a possible D gene (6 bases). The germline CDR1 and CDR2 sequences are LNHDA and SQIVND (reference sequence). This CDR3 comprises 15 residues. Trimming removed 1 base at V and 3 bases at J, with 12 bases between. In nucleotides, the CDR3 is TGTGCCAGTAGTATAGGAGGGACTTGGGAAGAGACCCAGTACTTC. Its translation: CASSIGGTWEETQYF.

The chain links TRBV9 to TRBJ2-5; tentative D call: TRBD2 (5 bases). CDR1 SGDLS and CDR2 YYNGEE come from the germline V gene. The ends were cut back, 3 bases at V and 1 base at J, with 10 bases in the middle. This CDR3 is built from 14 residues. As DNA, the CDR3 is TGTGCCAGCAGCGCGGCGCGGGCCCAAGAGACCCAGTACTTC. This encodes CASSAARAQETQYF. Combining the CDR3 with reference TRBV9 and TRBJ2-5 gives the whole variable domain DSGVTQTPKHLITATGQRVTLRCSPRSGDLSVYWYQQSLDQGLQFLIQYYNGEERAKGNILERFSAQQFPDLHSELNLSSLELGDSALYFCASSAARAQETQYFGPGTRLLVL.

This chain uses TRBV11-1 with TRBJ2-7, with D hard to call. CDR3 size: 11 residues. CDR1 and CDR2 from the germline V gene are SGHAT and FQDESV (reference sequence). V was shortened by 4 bases and J by 1 base, with 2 bases between the two germline ends. CDR3 bases: TGTGCCAGCAGCTGGTCCTACGAGCAGTACTTC. It yields the protein CASSWSYEQYF.

The chain combines TRBV4-2 with TRBJ2-1; D may be TRBD2 (5 bases). CDR3 length equals 18 residues. Per the germline V gene, CDR1 is LGHNA and CDR2 is YNFKEQ. V was clipped by 0 bases and J by 7 bases, with 22 bases between them. The CDR3 sequence: CASSQDPGLDFGWNEQFF. CDR3 bases: TGTGCCAGCAGCCAAGACCCGGGGTTGGATTTTGGTTGGAATGAGCAGTTCTTC.

The table lists this clone with a count of one. The chain links TRBV11-2 to TRBJ2-1, with D maybe TRBD2 (5 bases). Looked up from germline, CDR1 is SGHAT and CDR2 is FQNNGV. The CDR3 has 16 amino acids. V was trimmed by 2 bases and J by 0 bases, leaving 11 bases between them. Here the CDR3 reads CASSLLNGLSYNEQFF. CDR3 DNA sequence: TGTGCCAGCAGCTTACTCAACGGACTCTCCTACAATGAGCAGTTCTTC.

The chain joins TRBV10-3 to TRBJ1-6; D is unresolved. There are 14 residues in the CDR3. The V gene's germline CDR1 is ENHRY and CDR2 SYGVKD. V was trimmed by 4 bases and J by 7 bases, leaving 11 bases between them. CDR3 DNA sequence: TGTGCCATCAGTGGGGCGGGGTTAAATTCACCCCTCCACTTT. Translated: CAISGAGLNSPLHF.

The chain carries TRBV28 and TRBJ2-3; D possibly corresponds to TRBD2 (5 bases). CDR1 is MDHEN, CDR2 SYDVKM, per germline. V was clipped by 2 bases and J by 7 bases, with 22 bases between them. This CDR3 comprises 17 residues. The chain's CDR3 is CASSLDKWAGQGNTQYF. DNA for the CDR3: TGTGCCAGCAGTTTAGATAAGTGGGCGGGCCAAGGGAATACGCAGTATTTT.

The V gene is TRBV2, the J gene TRBJ2-7; 10 bases are shared with TRBD2. Germline loops: CDR1 SNHLY, CDR2 FYNNEI. J gave up 2 bases and V 5 bases, and 3 bases lay outside the gene matches. The length of the CDR3 is 14 residues. CDR3 sequence (DNA): TGTGCCAGCAGTTGGACTAGCGGTCCCTACGAGCAGTACTTC. It is translated as CASSWTSGPYEQYF.

This clone is medium-sized. The V call is TRBV5-4, the J call TRBJ1-1; no firm D call. The germline V and J ends were trimmed by 0 bases and 3 bases, with 12 bases remaining between them. The germline V gene encodes CDR1 SGHNT and CDR2 YYREEE (reference sequence). This CDR3 spans 15 amino acids. CDR3 coding DNA: TGTGCCAGCAGCTTGGGACCTTGGACCGACACTGAAGCTTTCTTT. It is translated as CASSLGPWTDTEAFF.

The chain recombines TRBV7-9 with TRBJ2-5; the D gene could be TRBD1 or TRBD2 (5 bases each). V lost 5 bases and J 4 bases, leaving 20 bases between the germline ends. The CDR3 is 16 residues long. Germline V gene data show CDR1 as SEHNR and CDR2 as FQNEAQ (reference sequence). The CDR3 reads CASSNRDGQVRETQYF. Here the CDR3 DNA reads TGTGCCAGCAGCAACCGGGACGGCCAAGTCCGAGAGACCCAGTACTTC.

The chain recombines TRBV9 with TRBJ2-7; TRBD1 matches 8 bases. CDR3 length: 14 amino acids. The J segment lost 2 bases and the V segment lost 0 bases, leaving 1 base of the junction unmatched. Germline values: CDR1 SGDLS, CDR2 YYNGEE. The CDR3 here is CASSVEDRAYEQYF. The CDR3 region has the DNA TGTGCCAGCAGCGTAGAGGACAGGGCCTACGAGCAGTACTTC.

This clone has only a few counts. This chain connects TRBV6-4 to TRBJ1-6; D is unclear. The V gene lost 0 bases and the J gene lost 7 bases, with 4 bases spanning the gap. CDR1 and CDR2 (germline): MRHNA, SNTAGT. There are 13 residues in the CDR3. In nucleotides, the CDR3 is TGTGCCAGCAGTGACTCGACAAATTCACCCCTCCACTTT. As protein: CASSDSTNSPLHF.

This clone was detected only a few times. Other DNA sequences in the same sample also yield this CDR3. The rearrangement uses TRBV9 and TRBJ2-7, with D uncertain. Germline-derived CDR1 and CDR2 are SGDLS and YYNGEE. This CDR3 spans 13 amino acids. V shed 0 bases and J shed 1 base, with 5 bases lying between them. CDR3 in DNA: TGTGCCAGCAGCGTAGAGGGTTCCTACGAGCAGTACTTC. It is translated as CASSVEGSYEQYF.

This chain connects TRBV11-2 to TRBJ1-1, with D possibly TRBD1 on 5 matching bases. The CDR3 is 17 residues long. The germline V gene encodes CDR1 SGHAT and CDR2 FQNNGV. The ends were cut back, 1 base at V and 0 bases at J, with 15 bases in the middle. CDR3 nucleotide sequence: TGTGCCAGCAGCTTAGGATGGGGGGGTACTTTGAACACTGAAGCTTTCTTT. It translates to CASSLGWGGTLNTEAFF.

The CDR3 DNA is TGTGCCAGCAAAGGGGACACGGGGAACACTGAAGCTTTCTTT. Translating gives CASKGDTGNTEAFF. The gene calls are TRBV5-4 and TRBJ1-1; D might be TRBD1 (6 bases). V lost 6 bases to trimming and J lost 1 base, with 13 bases between them. Germline V gene data show CDR1 as SGHNT and CDR2 as YYREEE (reference sequence). The CDR3 is made up of 14 amino acids.

The chain is built from TRBV13 and TRBJ2-7; TRBD1 or TRBD2 may be the D gene (5 bases each). V lost 8 bases, J lost 5 bases, and 13 bases lay in between. Germline-derived CDR1 and CDR2 are PRHDT and FYEKMQ (reference sequence). The CDR3 contains 12 residues. CDR3 sequence: CASCRGVNEQYF. The CDR3 DNA reads as TGTGCCAGCTGCCGAGGGGTTAACGAGCAGTACTTC.

By share, this clone ranks as medium-sized (0.01 to 0.1%). This chain uses TRBV13 with TRBJ1-4; D call uncertain. The germline CDR1 and CDR2 sequences are PRHDT and FYEKMQ (reference sequence). V was pared by 5 bases and J by 1 base, with 8 bases between. This CDR3 region has 14 residues. The CDR3 loop is CASSGGVTNEKLFF. The DNA for the CDR3 is TGTGCCAGCAGCGGCGGGGTAACTAATGAAAAACTGTTTTTT.

This chain connects TRBV19 to TRBJ1-5; D is unresolved. CDR1 is LNHDA, CDR2 SQIVND, per germline (reference sequence). This CDR3 is built from 15 residues. The V end lost 3 bases, the J end lost 0 bases, and 9 bases lay between the germline ends. This CDR3 is CASSIGRYSNQPQHF. The CDR3 DNA is TGTGCCAGTAGTATCGGGAGGTATAGCAATCAGCCCCAGCATTTT.